This is a list of T cell receptor beta chains from one sample in a study of glioma-infiltrating T cells. A single record per CDR3 protein comes from TCRdb applying MiXCR to the multiplex PCR reads. The sample comprises approximately 100,000 distinct CDR3 sequences, approximately 26% of which are singletons, and around a third rests with the top ten. Material: glioma tissue, nonneoplastic brain tissue, or PBMCs (not recorded which). These TCRs come from a human donor with low-grade glioma or glioblastoma, undergoing nonglioma brain surgery, or in good health (not recorded which). The CDR3 runs from the conserved cysteine through the conserved F or W. Each record gives: V gene, J gene, clone size, D gene, CDR3 length, CDR3 protein, CDR3 DNA. The D gene is left open where the match is weak. A clone size is listed for some rows: how often the clone was seen (once, few, many), or a class if it is expanded.

v_call: TRBV7-9; j_call: TRBJ2-5; clone_size: many; d_call: TRBD1; cdr3_length: 12; cdr3_aa: CASSLALRDRVF; cdr3_nt: TGTGCCAGCAGCTTAGCGCTACGGGACAGGGTCTTC
v_call: TRBV2; j_call: TRBJ2-7; clone_size: many; d_call: .; cdr3_length: 11; cdr3_aa: CASSQLSGQYF; cdr3_nt: TGTGCCAGCAGTCAACTGAGTGGGCAGTACTTC
v_call: TRBV4-2; j_call: TRBJ2-7; clone_size: many; d_call: TRBD1; cdr3_length: 14; cdr3_aa: CASSPPGQAYEQYF; cdr3_nt: TGTGCCAGCAGCCCCCCGGGACAGGCCTACGAGCAGTACTTC
v_call: TRBV4-1; j_call: TRBJ1-2; clone_size: many; d_call: .; cdr3_length: 16; cdr3_aa: CASSRTGTDINYGYTF; cdr3_nt: TGCGCCAGCAGCCGAACCGGGACCGATATTAACTATGGCTACACCTTC
v_call: TRBV6-9; j_call: TRBJ2-7; clone_size: once; d_call: .; cdr3_length: 15; cdr3_aa: CASSYTGTGLYEQYF; cdr3_nt: TGTGCCAGCAGTTATACCGGTACAGGGCTCTACGAGCAGTACTTC
v_call: TRBV4-3; j_call: TRBJ2-7; clone_size: many; d_call: TRBD2; cdr3_length: 16; cdr3_aa: CASSQDPSGLAYEQYF; cdr3_nt: TGCGCCAGCAGCCAAGATCCCTCGGGACTAGCCTACGAGCAGTACTTC
v_call: TRBV6-1; j_call: TRBJ1-5; clone_size: .; d_call: .; cdr3_length: 14; cdr3_aa: CASSVAGVNQPQHF; cdr3_nt: TGTGCCAGCAGCGTGGCCGGGGTGAATCAGCCCCAGCATTTT
v_call: TRBV20-1; j_call: TRBJ2-5; clone_size: many; d_call: TRBD2; cdr3_length: 15; cdr3_aa: CSAGGTSGAQETQYF; cdr3_nt: TGCAGTGCGGGGGGGACTAGCGGGGCGCAAGAGACCCAGTACTTC
v_call: TRBV29-1; j_call: TRBJ2-1; clone_size: many; d_call: .; cdr3_length: 14; cdr3_aa: CSVAGTSSYNEQFF; cdr3_nt: TGCAGCGTTGCAGGGACGAGCTCCTACAATGAGCAGTTCTTC
v_call: TRBV19; j_call: TRBJ1-2; clone_size: few; d_call: TRBD1; cdr3_length: 13; cdr3_aa: CASSPDRTYGYTF; cdr3_nt: TGTGCCAGTAGTCCGGACAGGACCTATGGCTACACCTTC
v_call: TRBV29-1; j_call: TRBJ2-7; clone_size: many; d_call: .; cdr3_length: 13; cdr3_aa: CSVHTGSGDEQYF; cdr3_nt: TGCAGCGTCCACACGGGCTCAGGGGACGAGCAGTACTTC
v_call: TRBV7-2; j_call: TRBJ1-5; clone_size: once; d_call: .; cdr3_length: 16; cdr3_aa: CDSSLGAWGGNQPQHF; cdr3_nt: TGCGACAGCAGCTTAGGTGCATGGGGAGGCAATCAGCCCCAGCATTTT
v_call: TRBV9; j_call: TRBJ2-5; clone_size: few; d_call: .; cdr3_length: 17; cdr3_aa: CASSVGNAELGGETQYF; cdr3_nt: TGTGCCAGCAGCGTTGGGAACGCGGAGCTCGGGGGAGAGACCCAGTACTTC
v_call: TRBV7-2; j_call: TRBJ1-1; clone_size: .; d_call: .; cdr3_length: 15; cdr3_aa: CASSLDQAGNTEAFF; cdr3_nt: TGTGCCAGCAGCTTAGATCAGGCTGGGAACACTGAAGCTTTCTTT
v_call: TRBV29-1; j_call: TRBJ1-2; clone_size: many; d_call: .; cdr3_length: 15; cdr3_aa: CSVGRGSRANYGYTF; cdr3_nt: TGCAGCGTTGGAAGGGGTTCTAGGGCTAACTATGGCTACACCTTC
v_call: TRBV10-2; j_call: TRBJ2-1; clone_size: many; d_call: .; cdr3_length: 15; cdr3_aa: CASSESRGFHNEQFF; cdr3_nt: TGCGCCAGCAGTGAGAGTAGAGGGTTCCACAATGAGCAGTTCTTC
v_call: TRBV19; j_call: TRBJ2-1; clone_size: few; d_call: TRBD2; cdr3_length: 14; cdr3_aa: CASSRRTSDNEQFF; cdr3_nt: TGTGCCAGTAGTCGACGGACTAGCGACAATGAGCAGTTCTTC
v_call: TRBV7-9; j_call: TRBJ2-7; clone_size: many; d_call: .; cdr3_length: 14; cdr3_aa: CASSLSGYSYEQYF; cdr3_nt: TGTGCCAGCAGCTTGTCGGGTTATTCCTACGAGCAGTACTTC
v_call: TRBV20-1; j_call: TRBJ2-1; clone_size: many; d_call: .; cdr3_length: 14; cdr3_aa: CSARGRGSYNEQFF; cdr3_nt: TGCAGTGCTAGAGGAAGGGGGTCCTACAATGAGCAGTTCTTC
v_call: TRBV3-1; j_call: TRBJ2-7; clone_size: many; d_call: TRBD2; cdr3_length: 14; cdr3_aa: CASTLASGGRKQYF; cdr3_nt: TGTGCCAGCACACTCGCTAGCGGGGGCCGGAAGCAGTACTTC
v_call: TRBV29-1; j_call: TRBJ1-1; clone_size: .; d_call: TRBD1; cdr3_length: 15; cdr3_aa: CSGRGTAMGATEAFF; cdr3_nt: TGCAGCGGTCGAGGGACAGCCATGGGGGCCACTGAAGCTTTCTTT
v_call: TRBV5-8; j_call: TRBJ1-5; clone_size: .; d_call: .; cdr3_length: 15; cdr3_aa: CASSLGAGRNQPQHF; cdr3_nt: TGTGCCAGCAGCTTGGGGGCAGGGCGGAATCAGCCCCAGCATTTT
v_call: TRBV6-2/TRBV6-3; j_call: TRBJ2-1; clone_size: many; d_call: .; cdr3_length: 12; cdr3_aa: CASSLDVRKQFF; cdr3_nt: TGTGCCAGCAGCCTTGACGTCCGGAAACAGTTCTTC
v_call: TRBV9; j_call: TRBJ2-3; clone_size: few; d_call: TRBD1; cdr3_length: 18; cdr3_aa: CASSVGRTGDTVTDTQYF; cdr3_nt: TGTGCCAGCAGCGTAGGAAGGACAGGGGATACTGTCACAGATACGCAGTATTTT
v_call: TRBV7-9; j_call: TRBJ2-3; clone_size: many; d_call: .; cdr3_length: 13; cdr3_aa: CASSFGGGDTQYF; cdr3_nt: TGTGCCAGCAGCTTTGGGGGCGGAGATACGCAGTATTTT
v_call: TRBV9; j_call: TRBJ1-5; clone_size: .; d_call: .; cdr3_length: 15; cdr3_aa: CASSVGGYSNQPQHF; cdr3_nt: TGTGCCAGCAGCGTAGGGGGGTATAGCAATCAGCCCCAGCATTTT
v_call: TRBV6-4; j_call: TRBJ2-3; clone_size: .; d_call: TRBD2; cdr3_length: 14; cdr3_aa: CASSVIAGAATQYF; cdr3_nt: TGTGCCAGCAGTGTAATTGCGGGAGCGGCTACGCAGTATTTT